One sample yielded the 2 T cell receptor beta chains listed below, sequenced in a study of cytomegalovirus exposure and HLA in healthy donors. TCRdb's table, derived via immunoSEQ multiplex PCR, lists solely in-frame clones and lacks some. The profile shows 200,000 to 250,000 clones, more than 75% of them singletons. The sequenced sample consisted of PBMCs. The receptor set was obtained from a man aged 18 to 35 in good health and CMV-seronegative.

This chain joins TRBV5-1 and TRBJ1-1; D not certain. The length of the CDR3 is 11 residues. The V gene lost 7 bases and the J gene lost 4 bases, with 8 bases spanning the gap. Germline V gives CDR1 SGHRS, CDR2 YFSETQ. CDR3 residues: CASVVGTEAFF. DNA for the CDR3: TGCGCCAGCGTGGTCGGCACTGAAGCTTTCTTT.

The V call is TRBV19, the J call TRBJ1-6; 7 bases fit TRBD1. Trimming cost V 6 bases and J 6 bases; bases outside gene matches: 11. Looked up from germline, CDR1 is LNHDA and CDR2 is SQIVND (reference sequence). This CDR3 is 16 amino acids long. CDR3 DNA: TGTGCCAGTAGCACAAAACGGACAGGTTTTAATTCACCCCTCCACTTT. It translates to CASSTKRTGFNSPLHF.